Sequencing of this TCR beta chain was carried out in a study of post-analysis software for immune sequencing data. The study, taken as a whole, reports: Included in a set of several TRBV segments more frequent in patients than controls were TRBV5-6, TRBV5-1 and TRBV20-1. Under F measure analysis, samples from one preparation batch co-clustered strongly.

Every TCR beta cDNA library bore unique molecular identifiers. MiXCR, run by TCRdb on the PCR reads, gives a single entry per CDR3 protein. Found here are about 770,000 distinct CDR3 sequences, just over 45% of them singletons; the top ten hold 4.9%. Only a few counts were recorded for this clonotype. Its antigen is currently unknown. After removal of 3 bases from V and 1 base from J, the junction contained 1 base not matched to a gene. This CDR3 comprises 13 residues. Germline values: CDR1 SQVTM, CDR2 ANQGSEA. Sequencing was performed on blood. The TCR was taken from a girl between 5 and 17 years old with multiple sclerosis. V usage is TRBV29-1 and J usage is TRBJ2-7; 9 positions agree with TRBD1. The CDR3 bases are TGCAGCGTTGAGACAGGGGGTTCCTACGAGCAGTACTTC. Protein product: CSVETGGSYEQYF.